This entry lists 15 T cell receptor beta chains sequenced from one sample in a study of T cell repertoires in cytomegalovirus infection. These TCRs' antigens remain unknown. TCRdb reprocessed the reads via MiXCR and lists one record per CDR3 protein. The table lists 110,000 to 150,000 distinct CDR3 sequences, over 30% of them singletons. The starting material was CD8+ T cells from cultured PBMCs, obtained from culture after CMV antigen stimulation. Source of these receptors: a human donor in good health (CMV status not recorded). Some clones in this sample may be carry-over from other donors' samples.

This clonotype was seen a single time. The rearrangement links TRBV30 to TRBJ1-2; D may be TRBD1 (5 bases). The germline V and J ends were trimmed by 5 bases and 3 bases, with 13 bases remaining between them. Germline V gene data show CDR1 as GTSNPN and CDR2 as SVGIG (reference sequence). The CDR3 spans 13 residues. CDR3 bases: TGTGCCTGGGATGGAGGGACGCACTATGGCTACACCTTC. Translating it yields CAWDGGTHYGYTF. Combining the CDR3 with reference TRBV30 and TRBJ1-2 gives the whole variable domain SQTIHQWPATLVQPVGSPLSLECTVEGTSNPNLYWYRQAAGRGLQLLFYSVGIGQISSEVPQNLSASRPQDRQFILSSKKLLLSDSGFYLCAWDGGTHYGYTFGSGTRLTVV.

This clonotype was picked up a small number of times. The CDR3 DNA reads TGTGCCAGTAGCCGGGGAGGGGGCTACAATGAGCAGTTCTTC. Its translation: CASSRGGGYNEQFF. The rearrangement uses TRBV19 and TRBJ2-1; tentative D call: TRBD2 (7 bases). Between the trimmed V and J ends, which lost 6 bases and 3 bases, there was a span of 12 bases. CDR1 and CDR2 (germline): LNHDA, SQIVND (reference sequence). CDR3 length: 14 amino acids.

This chain joins TRBV4-2 and TRBJ1-2; D unresolved. Per germline, CDR1 LGHNA and CDR2 YNFKEQ. V dropped 0 bases and J dropped 8 bases, with 16 bases sitting between them. CDR3 length: 15 amino acids. CDR3 sequence reads: CASSQDRFASLGYTF. CDR3 coding DNA: TGTGCCAGCAGCCAAGATAGGTTCGCCTCACTCGGCTACACCTTC.

V is TRBV6-6 and J is TRBJ1-1, with D possibly matching TRBD1 (5 bases). The germline V and J ends were trimmed by 5 bases and 1 base, with 17 bases remaining between them. Germline assignment: CDR1 MNHNY and CDR2 SVGAGI (reference sequence). The CDR3 is 16 residues long. The DNA of the CDR3 is TGTGCCAGCAGTACCTACCTGACAGTGACGAACACTGAAGCTTTCTTT. It is translated as CASSTYLTVTNTEAFF.

This clonotype was recorded many times. The chain has TRBV15 and TRBJ1-3; no clear D. Trimming took off 4 bases at V and 0 bases at J, with 13 bases between the two ends. This CDR3 has 16 amino acids. Germline V CDR1 and CDR2: LNHNV, YYDKDF (reference sequence). CDR3 protein: CATSTFTQNSGNTIYF. The DNA of the CDR3 is TGTGCCACCAGCACATTTACACAGAACTCTGGAAACACCATATATTTT.

The chain joins TRBV6-1 to TRBJ2-7, with 7 bases aligning to TRBD1. Germline V gives CDR1 MNHNS, CDR2 SASEGT. The V segment lost 6 bases and the J segment 12 bases; nucleotides outside the gene matches: 11. CDR3 length: 12 amino acids. The CDR3 region is CASRTTDRVGYF. CDR3 coding DNA: TGTGCCAGCAGGACCACCGACAGGGTGGGGTACTTC.

There are many counts of this clonotype. The V call is TRBV7-2, the J call TRBJ2-7, with a tentative D call TRBD2 (5 bases). Germline-derived CDR1 and CDR2 are SGHTA and FQGNSA. The V end lost 4 bases, the J end lost 3 bases, and 10 bases lay between the germline ends. The CDR3 is made up of 13 amino acids. CDR3 in DNA: TGTGCCAGCAGCTGGGAGCTCGGCTACGAGCAGTACTTC. Its translation: CASSWELGYEQYF.

The chain has TRBV4-2 and TRBJ2-3; 10 bases map to TRBD2. Germline CDR1 reads LGHNA; CDR2 reads YNFKEQ. CDR3 size: 15 residues. V shed 8 bases and J 0 bases; nucleotides not matched to a gene: 5. The CDR3 DNA is TGTGCCAGCTGCGGACTAGCGGCTAGCACAGATACGCAGTATTTT. Amino acid sequence: CASCGLAASTDTQYF.

The CDR3 region is CASSFPREGGGPGEQYF. CDR3 nucleotide sequence: TGTGCCAGCAGCTTCCCCCGAGAGGGCGGGGGCCCGGGAGAGCAGTACTTC. The V and J genes are TRBV7-8 and TRBJ2-7; D perhaps matches TRBD2 (7 bases). Between the trimmed V and J ends, which lost 3 bases and 7 bases, there was a span of 25 bases. The length of the CDR3 is 17 residues. CDR1 and CDR2 from the germline V gene are SGHVS and FQNEAQ.

This clonotype appeared many times. The rearrangement links TRBV7-2 to TRBJ2-6; 8 positions agree with TRBD1. The V gene's germline CDR1 is SGHTA and CDR2 FQGNSA. Losses at the gene ends were 3 bases for V and 0 bases for J; bases not matched to a gene: 7. The CDR3 totals 18 residues. CDR3: CASSLDRAEASGANVLTF. The CDR3 DNA sequence: TGTGCCAGCAGCTTGGACAGGGCTGAAGCCTCTGGGGCCAACGTCCTGACTTTC.

This clonotype came up many times. V and J are TRBV12-3 or TRBV12-4 and TRBJ2-7, with 7 nucleotides matching TRBD2. After removal of 6 bases from V and 0 bases from J, the junction contained 5 bases not matched to a gene. CDR3 length: 14 amino acids. CDR3: CASSRGVLSYEQYF. For the CDR3, the DNA is TGTGCCAGCAGCCGGGGGGTCCTCTCCTACGAGCAGTACTTC.

The sample holds a few counts of this clonotype. This rearrangement joins TRBV7-2 to TRBJ2-3, with 7 bases matching TRBD1. V was clipped by 1 base and J by 2 bases; unmatched bases: 9. CDR1 and CDR2 (germline): SGHTA, FQGNSA. The CDR3 is 17 amino acids. The CDR3 is CASSLGTGTDFTDTQYF. Here the CDR3 DNA reads TGTGCCAGCAGCTTAGGGACCGGGACAGACTTCACAGATACGCAGTATTTT.

This clonotype has more than one count but fewer than ten. V gene TRBV9 combines with J gene TRBJ2-2; D not certain. V lost 0 bases, J lost 6 bases, and 12 bases lay in between. Looked up from germline, CDR1 is SGDLS and CDR2 is YYNGEE. The CDR3 loop spans 15 amino acids. DNA for the CDR3: TGTGCCAGCAGCGTAGCCCTAGGAAACGCCGGGGAGCTGTTTTTT. Protein sequence: CASSVALGNAGELFF.

The chain recombines TRBV7-6 with TRBJ1-1; D uncertain. The CDR3 totals 14 residues. V lost 0 bases, J lost 2 bases, and 7 bases lay in between. Germline assignment: CDR1 SGHVS and CDR2 FNYEAQ. The CDR3 DNA sequence: TGTGCCAGCAGCTTAGCGCTCATAAACACTGAAGCTTTCTTT. Amino acids: CASSLALINTEAFF.

J is TRBJ2-5 and V is TRBV20-1, with TRBD2 matching over 11 bases. The CDR3 is made up of 17 amino acids. The V gene end was trimmed by 6 bases and the J gene end by 7 bases; junction bases not matched to a gene: 19. Germline values: CDR1 DFQATT, CDR2 SNEGSKA (reference sequence). CDR3: CSAPSPLAGGDRGTQYF. The CDR3, as DNA: TGCAGTGCGCCTTCTCCCCTAGCGGGGGGAGATCGGGGGACCCAGTACTTC.